The following is a T cell receptor (beta chain) sequence with its context. This entry belongs to a study of T cell responses to AZD1222 COVID-19 vaccine. Using immunoSEQ multiplex PCR, the repertoire was profiled, and TCRdb retains in-frame clones only, with some absent. The table records roughly 100,000 clones, about 90% of them present only once. Sequenced material: peripheral blood, taken on day 0 of AZD1222 vaccination. The origin of this receptor is an adult in good health.

The chain's CDR3 is CAISPTDRNTEAFF. CDR3 coding DNA: TGTGCCATCAGCCCCACGGACAGGAACACTGAAGCTTTCTTT. The chain uses TRBV10-3 and TRBJ1-1, with D perhaps matching TRBD1 (6 bases). The ends were cut back, 6 bases at V and 1 base at J, with 12 bases in the middle. The CDR3 is 14 residues long. Germline V CDR1 and CDR2: ENHRY, SYGVKD.